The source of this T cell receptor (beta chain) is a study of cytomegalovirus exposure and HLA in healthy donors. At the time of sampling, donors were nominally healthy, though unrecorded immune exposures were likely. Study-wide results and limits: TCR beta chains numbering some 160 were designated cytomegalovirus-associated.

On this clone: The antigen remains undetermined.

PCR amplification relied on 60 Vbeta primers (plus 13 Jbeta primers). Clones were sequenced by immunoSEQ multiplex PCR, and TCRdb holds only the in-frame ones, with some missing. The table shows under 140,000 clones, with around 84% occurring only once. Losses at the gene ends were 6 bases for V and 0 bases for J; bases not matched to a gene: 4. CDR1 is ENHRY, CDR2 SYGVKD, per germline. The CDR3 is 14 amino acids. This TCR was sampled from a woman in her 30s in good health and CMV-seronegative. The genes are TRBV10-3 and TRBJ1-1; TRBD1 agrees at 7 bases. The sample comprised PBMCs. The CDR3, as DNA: TGTGCCATCAGGGGGGACAGAGTGAACACTGAAGCTTTCTTT. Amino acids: CAIRGDRVNTEAFF.